The rows below give T cell receptor beta chains drawn from one sample of a study of blood T cell repertoires in COVID-19. Here immunoSEQ multiplex PCR was the method, and the copy in TCRdb shows in-frame clones only, minus some. This table holds about 200,000 clones, roughly 86% found once. The sequenced material came from PBMCs or T cells enriched from blood (not recorded which). Receptors originate from a middle-aged woman in a cohort exposed to, infected with or recovered from COVID-19 (not recorded which). The CDR3 runs from the conserved cysteine through the conserved F or W. The order of the fields is D gene, J gene, V gene, clone size, CDR3 DNA, CDR3 protein. D genes are given only for firm matches. Clone size is given for some rows only: seen once, a few or many times, or a class if the clone is expanded.

NA | TRBJ1-4 | TRBV19 | NA | TGTGCCAGTAGTGCTCGACAGGTCTCAGAACTTGAAAAACTGTTTTTT | CASSARQVSELEKLFF
TRBD1 | TRBJ2-2 | TRBV6-2/TRBV6-3 | NA | TGTGCCAGCAGTTACTCGATAGTTGGGACAGGATCCGGGGAGCTGTTTTTT | CASSYSIVGTGSGELFF
NA | TRBJ2-1 | TRBV4-1 | NA | TGCGCCAGCAGCCTCACGTGGGGAGTCGACTACAATGAGCAGTTCTTC | CASSLTWGVDYNEQFF
TRBD2 | TRBJ2-1 | TRBV27 | NA | TGTGCCAGCAGTTTATACAGCGGGAGTAGTAATGAGCAGTTCTTC | CASSLYSGSSNEQFF
NA | TRBJ1-1 | TRBV27 | NA | TGTGCCAGCAGCCTTCGGGGGGCCCCTGAAGCTTTCTTT | CASSLRGAPEAFF
TRBD1 | TRBJ1-1 | TRBV29-1 | NA | TGCAGCGTCCCAAGGACAGGGGGCTTCAACACTGAAGCTTTCTTT | CSVPRTGGFNTEAFF
NA | TRBJ1-1 | TRBV27 | NA | TGTGCCAGCAGTTTCGCCCCTGGAGGCACTGAAGCTTTCTTT | CASSFAPGGTEAFF
NA | TRBJ2-3 | TRBV27 | once | TGTGCCAGCAGCACTGTTGAACGGGAGCGAGGCACAGATACGCAGTATTTT | CASSTVERERGTDTQYF
NA | TRBJ1-4 | TRBV7-6 | NA | TGTGCCAGCAGCTTAAATTTGCCAGGATCAAATGAAAAACTGTTTTTT | CASSLNLPGSNEKLFF
TRBD1 | TRBJ2-7 | TRBV19 | NA | TGTGCCAGTTCGGACAGGGCCCTCTACGAGCAGTACTTC | CASSDRALYEQYF
NA | TRBJ2-3 | TRBV9 | NA | TGTGCCAGCAGCGCTTCTAGCACAGATACGCAGTATTTT | CASSASSTDTQYF
NA | TRBJ1-5 | TRBV19 | NA | TGTGCCAGTAGCCAATACAGGCAGCCCCAGCATTTT | CASSQYRQPQHF
TRBD2 | TRBJ2-7 | TRBV4-1 | NA | TGCGCCAGCAGCCAAACACAGCGGGATACTTCCTACGAGCAGTACTTC | CASSQTQRDTSYEQYF
TRBD2 | TRBJ2-7 | TRBV2 | once | TGTGCCAGCAGAGAGACTAGCGGGGGGTTTCTCCTCTCCTACGAGCAGTACTTC | CASRETSGGFLLSYEQYF
TRBD1 | TRBJ1-2 | TRBV5-6 | NA | TGTGCCAGCCACCCGGGACAGGAGGCCTATGGAGGCTACACCTTC | CASHPGQEAYGGYTF
NA | TRBJ1-2 | TRBV9 | NA | TGTGCCAGCAGCGGGTGGGGGCTTAACTATGGCTACACCTTC | CASSGWGLNYGYTF
NA | TRBJ1-2 | TRBV4-1 | NA | TGCGCCAGCAGCCAAGTAAACATTTTAAACTATGGCTACACCTTC | CASSQVNILNYGYTF
TRBD2 | TRBJ2-5 | TRBV15 | NA | TGTGCCACCAGCTCGAGACTAGCGGGGACCCAGTACTTC | CATSSRLAGTQYF
NA | TRBJ1-1 | TRBV28 | NA | TGTGCCAGCAGTTTGGGAGATGAAGCTTTCTTT | CASSLGDEAFF
TRBD1 | TRBJ1-5 | TRBV6-1 | NA | TGTGCCAGCAGTGAATTTACGGGACAGGGCCGCAATCAGCCCCAGCATTTT | CASSEFTGQGRNQPQHF
TRBD1 | TRBJ1-6 | TRBV4-1 | few | TGCGCCAGCAGCCAGCCGGGACAGGGAGGGAATTCACCCCTCCACTTT | CASSQPGQGGNSPLHF
NA | TRBJ2-7 | TRBV27 | NA | TGTGCCAGCAGGGGGGACTTACCCTACGAGCAGTACTTC | CASRGDLPYEQYF
NA | TRBJ1-1 | TRBV6-2/TRBV6-3 | once | TGTGCCAGCAGTTACATCGGTCGAGTTGAAGCTTTCTTT | CASSYIGRVEAFF
TRBD2 | TRBJ2-1 | TRBV11-3 | NA | TGTGCCAGCAGCTCAACTAGCGGGGACTCCTACAATGAGCAGTTCTTC | CASSSTSGDSYNEQFF
NA | TRBJ1-6 | TRBV7-7 | NA | TGTGCCAGCAGCTTTAGGGGCTCGGCTTCACCCCTCCACTTT | CASSFRGSASPLHF
TRBD2 | TRBJ2-1 | TRBV11-3 | once | TGTGCCAGCAGTCAACTAGCGGGGAGGGGGAATGAGCAGTTCTTC | CASSQLAGRGNEQFF
NA | TRBJ1-1 | TRBV18 | NA | TGTGCCAGCTCACCGGTGAGAGTTGAGGTTCCCCAGTCGAACACTGAAGCTTTCTTT | CASSPVRVEVPQSNTEAFF